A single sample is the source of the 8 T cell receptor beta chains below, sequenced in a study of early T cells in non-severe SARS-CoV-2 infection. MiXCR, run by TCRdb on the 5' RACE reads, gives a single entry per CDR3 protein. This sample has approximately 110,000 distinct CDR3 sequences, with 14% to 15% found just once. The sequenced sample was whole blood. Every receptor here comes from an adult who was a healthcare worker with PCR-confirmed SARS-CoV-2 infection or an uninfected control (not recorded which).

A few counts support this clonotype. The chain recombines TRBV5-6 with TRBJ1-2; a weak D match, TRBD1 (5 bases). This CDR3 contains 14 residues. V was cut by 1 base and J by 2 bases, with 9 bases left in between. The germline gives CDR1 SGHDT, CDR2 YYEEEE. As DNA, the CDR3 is TGTGCCAGCAGCTTGCGGGGCGGGAACTATGGCTACACCTTC. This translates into CASSLRGGNYGYTF.

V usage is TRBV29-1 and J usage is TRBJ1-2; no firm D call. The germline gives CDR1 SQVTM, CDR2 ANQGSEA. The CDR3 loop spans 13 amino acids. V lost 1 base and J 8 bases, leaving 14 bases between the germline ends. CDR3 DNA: TGCAGCGTTGAAGGGTTTGCAGGTCGAGGCTACACCTTC. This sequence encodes CSVEGFAGRGYTF. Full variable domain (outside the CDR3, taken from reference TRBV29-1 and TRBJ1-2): SAVISQKPSRDICQRGTSLTIQCQVDSQVTMMFWYRQQPGQSLTLIATANQGSEATYESGFVIDKFPISRPNLTFSTLTVSNMSPEDSSIYLCSVEGFAGRGYTFGSGTRLTVV.

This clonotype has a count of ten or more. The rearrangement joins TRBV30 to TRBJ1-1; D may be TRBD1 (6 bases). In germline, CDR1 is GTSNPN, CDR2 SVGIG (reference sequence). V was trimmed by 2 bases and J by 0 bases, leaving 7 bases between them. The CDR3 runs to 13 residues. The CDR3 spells CAWSKGVNTEAFF. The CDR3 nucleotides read TGTGCCTGGAGTAAGGGGGTGAACACTGAAGCTTTCTTT.

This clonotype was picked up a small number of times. The CDR3 bases are TGTGCCAGCAGTTTAGCAGATCCCTCCCGTGGCTACACCTTC. It yields the protein CASSLADPSRGYTF. V and J are TRBV12-3 or TRBV12-4 and TRBJ1-2; no firm D call. The CDR3 spans 14 residues. V was clipped by 0 bases and J by 7 bases, with 12 bases between them.

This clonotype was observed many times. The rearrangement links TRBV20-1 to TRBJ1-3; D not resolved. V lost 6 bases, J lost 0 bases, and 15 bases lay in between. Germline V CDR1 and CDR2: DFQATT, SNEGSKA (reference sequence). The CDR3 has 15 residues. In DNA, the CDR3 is TGCAGTGCCACCGTAGGGTCCTCCTCTGGAAACACCATATATTTT. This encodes CSATVGSSSGNTIYF.

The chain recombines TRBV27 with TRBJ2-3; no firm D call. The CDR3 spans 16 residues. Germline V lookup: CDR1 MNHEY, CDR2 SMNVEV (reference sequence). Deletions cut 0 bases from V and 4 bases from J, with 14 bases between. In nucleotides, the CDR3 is TGTGCCAGCAGTTTATCGTGGAAGGGCGGTCCAGATACGCAGTATTTT. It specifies CASSLSWKGGPDTQYF.

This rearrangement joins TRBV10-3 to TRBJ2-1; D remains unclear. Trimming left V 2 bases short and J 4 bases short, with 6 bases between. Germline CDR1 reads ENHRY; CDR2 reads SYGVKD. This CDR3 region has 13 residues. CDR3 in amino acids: CAISEREYNEQFF. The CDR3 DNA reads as TGTGCCATCAGTGAGAGAGAATACAATGAGCAGTTCTTC.

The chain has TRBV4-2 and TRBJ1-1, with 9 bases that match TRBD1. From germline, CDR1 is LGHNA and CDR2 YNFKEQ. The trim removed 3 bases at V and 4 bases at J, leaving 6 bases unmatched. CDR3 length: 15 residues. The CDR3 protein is CASSHPGQGPTEAFF. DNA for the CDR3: TGTGCCAGCAGCCACCCAGGACAGGGGCCCACTGAAGCTTTCTTT.